Below are 17 T cell receptor beta chains sequenced from a single sample in a study of cytomegalovirus exposure and HLA in healthy donors. TCRdb keeps only in-frame clones here, not all; method: immunoSEQ multiplex PCR. The sample yields just over 65,000 clones, 95% to 98% seen once. The sequenced sample consisted of PBMCs. The origin of the receptors is a young woman in good health and CMV-seropositive.

The V and J genes are TRBV28 and TRBJ2-1; TRBD2 aligns across 13 bases. This CDR3 is 14 amino acids long. From germline, CDR1 is MDHEN and CDR2 SYDVKM. J gave up 8 bases and V 10 bases, and 8 bases lay outside the gene matches. The CDR3 DNA reads as TGTGCCACTGGACTAGCGGGAGAGGTTGATGAGCAGTTCTTC. Translating it yields CATGLAGEVDEQFF. The variable domain in full, completed from reference TRBV28 and TRBJ2-1, reads DVKVTQSSRYLVKRTGEKVFLECVQDMDHENMFWYRQDPGLGLRLIYFSYDVKMKEKGDIPEGYSVSREKKERFSLILESASTNQTSMYLCATGLAGEVDEQFFGPGTRLTVL.

The chain has TRBV7-9 and TRBJ1-1; D uncertain. Germline CDR1 SEHNR, CDR2 FQNEAQ (reference sequence). Trimming left V 5 bases short and J 3 bases short, with 13 bases between. CDR3 length: 14 amino acids. The CDR3 protein is CASSRWREDTEAFF. The CDR3 DNA reads TGTGCCAGCAGCCGGTGGAGGGAGGACACTGAAGCTTTCTTT. Variable domain in full (rest from reference TRBV7-9 and TRBJ1-1): DTGVSQNPRHKITKRGQNVTFRCDPISEHNRLYWYRQTLGQGPEFLTYFQNEAQLEKSRLLSDRFSAERPKGSFSTLEIQRTEQGDSAMYLCASSRWREDTEAFFGQGTRLTVV.

The rearrangement joins TRBV7-9 to TRBJ2-6; D is perhaps TRBD1 (5 bases). V shed 5 bases and J shed 2 bases, with 22 bases lying between them. The CDR3 is 19 residues long. Germline V lookup: CDR1 SEHNR, CDR2 FQNEAQ (reference sequence). The CDR3 region is CASSRPTAESQAGANVLTF. DNA of the CDR3: TGTGCCAGCAGCCGACCGACAGCCGAAAGCCAAGCTGGGGCCAACGTCCTGACTTTC.

The chain links TRBV11-2 to TRBJ2-7; 7 nucleotides agree with TRBD2. J lost 1 base, V lost 4 bases, and 7 bases had no gene match. Germline loops: CDR1 SGHAT, CDR2 FQNNGV. CDR3 size: 15 residues. Here the CDR3 reads CASSSTSVGSYEQYF. CDR3 DNA: TGTGCCAGCAGCTCCACTAGCGTAGGGTCCTACGAGCAGTACTTC.

The chain recombines TRBV28 with TRBJ2-5; TRBD2 matches at 14 bases. V trimming: 4 bases; J trimming: 5 bases; junction bases outside the gene matches: 3. Germline V lookup: CDR1 MDHEN, CDR2 SYDVKM. The CDR3 has 15 amino acids. CDR3 sequence: CASSSGLAGAETQYF. CDR3 coding DNA: TGTGCCAGCAGTTCGGGACTAGCGGGAGCGGAGACCCAGTACTTC.

The chain joins TRBV7-3 to TRBJ1-1, with D possibly being TRBD1 (5 bases). Germline V gene lookup returns CDR1 SGHTA and CDR2 FQGTGA. V shed 0 bases and J shed 8 bases, with 10 bases lying between them. The CDR3 has 13 amino acids. CDR3 in amino acids: CASSLTDGGEAFF. The DNA of the CDR3 is TGTGCCAGCAGCTTAACCGACGGGGGGGAAGCTTTCTTT.

The gene calls are TRBV7-9 and TRBJ2-7; TRBD1 agrees at 7 bases. Germline V CDR1 and CDR2: SEHNR, FQNEAQ (reference sequence). The CDR3 is 17 amino acids. V was pared by 4 bases and J by 5 bases, with 17 bases of the junction left unmatched. CDR3 nucleotide sequence: TGTGCCAGCAGCTCCGACGACAGGGTTCGAACTACTAACGAGCAGTACTTC. Translating gives CASSSDDRVRTTNEQYF.

The V and J genes are TRBV11-2 and TRBJ2-3; D may be TRBD2 (5 bases). Germline V lookup: CDR1 SGHAT, CDR2 FQNNGV. Trimming left V 4 bases short and J 1 base short, with 9 bases between. The CDR3 is 14 amino acids. For the CDR3, the DNA is TGTGCCAGCAGCTCCCTGAGGGGCACAGATACGCAGTATTTT. Its translation is CASSSLRGTDTQYF.

This clone was observed a single time. V usage is TRBV7-3 and J usage is TRBJ2-2; a weak D match, TRBD1 (6 bases). The CDR3 spans 14 residues. Germline-derived CDR1 and CDR2 are SGHTA and FQGTGA. V dropped 5 bases and J dropped 5 bases, with 12 bases sitting between them. The CDR3 here is CASSPLGGTGELFF. CDR3 sequence (DNA): TGTGCCAGCAGCCCACTAGGGGGAACCGGGGAGCTGTTTTTT.

There are a few counts of this clone. The genes are TRBV28 and TRBJ2-4; D perhaps matches TRBD1 (5 bases). The CDR3 contains 14 residues. CDR1 and CDR2 from the germline V gene are MDHEN and SYDVKM. Between the trimmed V and J ends, which lost 3 bases and 6 bases, there was a span of 12 bases. This CDR3 reads CASSFRQLSNIQYF. DNA for the CDR3: TGTGCCAGCAGTTTCCGACAGCTCTCAAACATTCAGTACTTC.

This rearrangement joins TRBV11-2 to TRBJ1-4; no clear D. With 4 bases removed from V and 5 bases from J, the gap between germline ends came to 14 bases. CDR3 length: 15 amino acids. Germline-derived CDR1 and CDR2 are SGHAT and FQNNGV. The CDR3 bases are TGTGCCAGCAGCTCAGGCCAGAGGGTCAATGAAAAACTGTTTTTT. It encodes CASSSGQRVNEKLFF. Based on the CDR3 plus reference TRBV11-2 and TRBJ1-4, the full variable domain is EAGVAQSPRYKIIEKRQSVAFWCNPISGHATLYWYQQILGQGPKLLIQFQNNGVVDDSQLPKDRFSAERLKGVDSTLKIQPAKLEDSAVYLCASSSGQRVNEKLFFGSGTQLSVL.

This clone was seen only once. V and J are TRBV7-9 and TRBJ2-1, with a possible D match to TRBD1 (5 bases). The CDR3 is 15 amino acids. The ends were cut back, 2 bases at V and 5 bases at J, with 13 bases in the middle. CDR1 SEHNR and CDR2 FQNEAQ come from the germline V gene (reference sequence). The CDR3 is CASSLIAGSNNEQFF. The CDR3 region has the DNA TGTGCCAGCAGCTTAATTGCAGGGTCGAACAATGAGCAGTTCTTC.

CDR3 bases: TGTGCCAGCAGCTTAGCAGGGAGGAGTGAAGCTTTCTTT. This gives the protein CASSLAGRSEAFF. The chain is built from TRBV7-9 and TRBJ1-1; D gene uncertain. The V end was cut by 0 bases, the J end by 7 bases, with 9 bases between. Germline lookup yields CDR1 SEHNR and CDR2 FQNEAQ (reference sequence). CDR3 length: 13 amino acids.

The chain employs TRBV7-9 and TRBJ2-7; 8 positions agree with TRBD2. CDR3 size: 16 residues. The germline CDR1 and CDR2 sequences are SEHNR and FQNEAQ (reference sequence). Germline trimming cut 4 bases from V and 4 bases from J; bases unmatched to any gene: 12. The CDR3 DNA reads TGTGCCAGCAGCTGGTACGGGAGGGGCCTCGGGTACGAGCAGTACTTC. This gives the protein CASSWYGRGLGYEQYF.

This clone was seen once. This chain links TRBV5-1 with TRBJ1-4; D not certain. The length of the CDR3 is 14 residues. Between the trimmed V and J ends, which lost 0 bases and 15 bases, there was a span of 18 bases. Germline loops: CDR1 SGHRS, CDR2 YFSETQ. For the CDR3, the DNA is TGCGCCAGCAGCTTGGATGGCAGCCTCCAAGCGGTGTTTTTT. Translating gives CASSLDGSLQAVFF.

The chain carries TRBV6-5 and TRBJ1-1; possible D gene TRBD1, 5 bases. Germline assignment: CDR1 MNHEY and CDR2 SVGAGI. Trimming removed 4 bases at V and 4 bases at J, with 13 bases between. The CDR3 runs to 14 residues. CDR3 DNA: TGTGCCAGCAGTTCCACCAGGGTCGGCACTGAAGCTTTCTTT. This sequence encodes CASSSTRVGTEAFF.

The V gene is TRBV11-2, the J gene TRBJ2-3, with D uncertain. This CDR3 contains 16 residues. Trimming stripped 1 base from V and 0 bases from J, with 11 bases between. Germline CDR1 reads SGHAT; CDR2 reads FQNNGV. CDR3 in amino acids: CASSLVPETSTDTQYF. The CDR3 bases are TGTGCCAGCAGCTTAGTCCCCGAAACTAGCACAGATACGCAGTATTTT. The whole variable domain, filled in from reference TRBV11-2 and TRBJ2-3, reads EAGVAQSPRYKIIEKRQSVAFWCNPISGHATLYWYQQILGQGPKLLIQFQNNGVVDDSQLPKDRFSAERLKGVDSTLKIQPAKLEDSAVYLCASSLVPETSTDTQYFGPGTRLTVL.